This TCR beta chain was observed in a study of T cell responses to AZD1222 COVID-19 vaccine. Some second doses came at about 4 weeks and others at about 12 weeks; these were pooled. Comment on this clone: Its target is not known.

CDR3 length equals 13 residues. Germline lookup yields CDR1 WNHNN and CDR2 SYGVQD (reference sequence). The ends were cut back, 0 bases at V and 7 bases at J, with 10 bases in the middle. Study-level points and caveats: The study found vaccine-associated CD4 TCRs spanning spike, dominant at 160-218 and 743-854. In a largely white British group with more females than males, clonal diversity was possibly underestimated. Vaccination with two AZD1222 doses was followed by a rise in Spike-specific TCR breadth and depth.

Measured with immunoSEQ multiplex PCR; TCRdb has only the in-frame clones, and not every one. This table has around 150,000 clones, roughly 92% appearing once. The sequencing used peripheral blood, collected 28 days after the second AZD1222 dose. The clonotype was recovered from an adult who received the AZD1222 COVID-19 vaccine. V is TRBV10-1 and J is TRBJ2-7; D is unclear. Here the CDR3 DNA reads TGCGCCAGCAGTGAGTCCGGACGGAAAGAGCAGTACTTC. Its protein is CASSESGRKEQYF.